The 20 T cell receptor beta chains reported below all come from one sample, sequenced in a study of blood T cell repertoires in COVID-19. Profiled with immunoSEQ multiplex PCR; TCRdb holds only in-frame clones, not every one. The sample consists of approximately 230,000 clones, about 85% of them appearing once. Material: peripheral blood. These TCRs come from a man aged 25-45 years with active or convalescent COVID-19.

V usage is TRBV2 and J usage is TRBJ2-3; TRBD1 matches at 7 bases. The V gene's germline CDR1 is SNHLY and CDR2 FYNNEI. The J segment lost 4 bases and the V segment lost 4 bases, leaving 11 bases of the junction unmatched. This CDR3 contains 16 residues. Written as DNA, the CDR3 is TGTGCCAGCAGTGTTCGACAGGGTAGTGTCGCAGATACGCAGTATTTT. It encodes CASSVRQGSVADTQYF.

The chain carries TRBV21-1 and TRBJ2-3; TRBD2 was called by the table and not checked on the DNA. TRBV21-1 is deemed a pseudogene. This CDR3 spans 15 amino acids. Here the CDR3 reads CASITLAGGPDTQYF. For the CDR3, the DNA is TGTGCCAGCATAACTCTAGCGGGAGGGCCAGATACGCAGTATTTT.

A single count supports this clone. The DNA for the CDR3 is TGTGCCAGCTCCGGGGGGGGTCAGCCCCAGCATTTT. This codes for CASSGGGQPQHF. The chain joins TRBV6-6 to TRBJ1-5, with D perhaps matching TRBD1 (5 bases). The CDR3 length is 12 residues. Trimming stripped 8 bases from V and 6 bases from J, with 11 bases between. Germline V gives CDR1 MNHNY, CDR2 SVGAGI (reference sequence).

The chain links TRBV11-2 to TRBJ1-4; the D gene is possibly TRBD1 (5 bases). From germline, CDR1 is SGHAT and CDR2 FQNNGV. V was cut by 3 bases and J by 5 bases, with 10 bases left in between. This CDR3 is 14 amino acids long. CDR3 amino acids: CASSFTGDNEKLFF. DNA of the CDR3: TGTGCCAGCAGCTTTACAGGAGACAATGAAAAACTGTTTTTT.

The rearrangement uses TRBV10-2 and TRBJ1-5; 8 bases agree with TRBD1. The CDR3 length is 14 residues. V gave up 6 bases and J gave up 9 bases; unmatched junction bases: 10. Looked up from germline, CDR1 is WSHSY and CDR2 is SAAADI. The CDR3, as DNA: TGCGCCAGCAGGGACAGGGCCGCCTTTGGGCCCCAGCATTTT. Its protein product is CASRDRAAFGPQHF.

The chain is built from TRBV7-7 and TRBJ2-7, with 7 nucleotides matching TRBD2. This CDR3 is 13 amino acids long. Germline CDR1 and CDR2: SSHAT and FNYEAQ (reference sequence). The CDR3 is CASAQRDSGEQYF. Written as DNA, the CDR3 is TGTGCTAGCGCCCAGCGGGACTCGGGGGAGCAGTACTTC.

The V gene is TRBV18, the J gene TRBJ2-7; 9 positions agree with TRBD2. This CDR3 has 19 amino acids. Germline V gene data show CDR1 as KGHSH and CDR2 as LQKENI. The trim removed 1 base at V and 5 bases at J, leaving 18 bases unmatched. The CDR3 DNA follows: TGTGCCAGCTCACCACTTCCGTTATCCGGAGGTAGCGGGAGTAACGAGCAGTACTTC. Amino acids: CASSPLPLSGGSGSNEQYF.

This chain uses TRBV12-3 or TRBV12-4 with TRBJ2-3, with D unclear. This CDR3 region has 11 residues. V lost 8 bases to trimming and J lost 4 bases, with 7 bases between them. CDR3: CASSSADTQYF. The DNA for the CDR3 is TGTGCCAGCTCCTCTGCAGATACGCAGTATTTT.

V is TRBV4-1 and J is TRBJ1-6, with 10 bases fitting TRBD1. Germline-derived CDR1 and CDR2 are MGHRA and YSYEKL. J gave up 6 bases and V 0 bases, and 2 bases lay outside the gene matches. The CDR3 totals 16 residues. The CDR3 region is CASSQEGQGSNSPLHF. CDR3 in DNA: TGCGCCAGCAGCCAAGAGGGACAGGGGAGTAATTCACCCCTCCACTTT.

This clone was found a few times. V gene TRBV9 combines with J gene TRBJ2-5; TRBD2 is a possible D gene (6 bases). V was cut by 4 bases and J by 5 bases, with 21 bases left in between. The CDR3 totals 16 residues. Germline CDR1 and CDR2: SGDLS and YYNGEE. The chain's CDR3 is CASSPTGAQGGETQYF. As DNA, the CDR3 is TGTGCCAGCAGCCCGACCGGGGCCCAAGGAGGGGAGACCCAGTACTTC.

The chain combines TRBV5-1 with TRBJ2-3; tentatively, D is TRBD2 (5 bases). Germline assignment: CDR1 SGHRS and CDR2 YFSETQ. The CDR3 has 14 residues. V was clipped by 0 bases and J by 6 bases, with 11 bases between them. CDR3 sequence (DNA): TGCGCCAGCAGCTTGGATTCCGGAGGCGATACGCAGTATTTT. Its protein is CASSLDSGGDTQYF. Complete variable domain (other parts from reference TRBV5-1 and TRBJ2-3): KAGVTQTPRYLIKTRGQQVTLSCSPISGHRSVSWYQQTPGQGLQFLFEYFSETQRNKGNFPGRFSGRQFSNSRSEMNVSTLELGDSALYLCASSLDSGGDTQYFGPGTRLTVL.

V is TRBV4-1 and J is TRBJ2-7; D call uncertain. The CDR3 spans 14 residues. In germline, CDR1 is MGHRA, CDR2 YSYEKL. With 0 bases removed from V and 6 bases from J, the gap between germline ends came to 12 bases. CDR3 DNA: TGCGCCAGCAGCCAAGATGAGAGTGGTTTCGAGCAGTACTTC. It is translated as CASSQDESGFEQYF.

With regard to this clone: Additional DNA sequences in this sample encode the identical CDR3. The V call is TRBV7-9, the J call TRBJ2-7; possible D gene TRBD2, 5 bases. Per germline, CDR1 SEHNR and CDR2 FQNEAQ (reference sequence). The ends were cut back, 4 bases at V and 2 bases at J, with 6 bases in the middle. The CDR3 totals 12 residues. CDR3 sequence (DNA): TGTGCCAGCAGCTCGGGGACCTACGAGCAGTACTTC. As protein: CASSSGTYEQYF.

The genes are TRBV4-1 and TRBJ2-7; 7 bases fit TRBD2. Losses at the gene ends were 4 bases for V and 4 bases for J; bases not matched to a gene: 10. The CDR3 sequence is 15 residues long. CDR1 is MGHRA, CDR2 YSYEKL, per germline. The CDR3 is CASSPYLAEWYEQYF. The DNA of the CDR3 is TGCGCCAGCAGCCCGTACCTAGCGGAATGGTACGAGCAGTACTTC.

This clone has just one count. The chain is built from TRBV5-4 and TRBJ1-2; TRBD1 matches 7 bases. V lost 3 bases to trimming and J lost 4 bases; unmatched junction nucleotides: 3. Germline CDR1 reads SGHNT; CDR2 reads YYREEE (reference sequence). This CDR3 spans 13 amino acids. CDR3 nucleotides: TGTGCCAGCAGCTCCGGGACAGCCTATGGCTACACCTTC. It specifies CASSSGTAYGYTF.

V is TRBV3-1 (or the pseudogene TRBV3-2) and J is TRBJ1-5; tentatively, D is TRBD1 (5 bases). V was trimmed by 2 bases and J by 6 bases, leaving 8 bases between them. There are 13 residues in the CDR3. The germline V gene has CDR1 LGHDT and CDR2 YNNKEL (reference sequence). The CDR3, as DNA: TGTGCCAGCAGCCAAACAGGTGCTCAGCCCCAGCATTTT. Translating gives CASSQTGAQPQHF.

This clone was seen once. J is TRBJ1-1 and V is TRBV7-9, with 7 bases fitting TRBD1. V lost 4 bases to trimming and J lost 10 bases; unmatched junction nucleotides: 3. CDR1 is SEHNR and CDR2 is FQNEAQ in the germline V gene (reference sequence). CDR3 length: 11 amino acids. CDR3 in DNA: TGTGCCAGCAGCTCGGACAGGCGAGCTTTCTTT. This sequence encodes CASSSDRRAFF.

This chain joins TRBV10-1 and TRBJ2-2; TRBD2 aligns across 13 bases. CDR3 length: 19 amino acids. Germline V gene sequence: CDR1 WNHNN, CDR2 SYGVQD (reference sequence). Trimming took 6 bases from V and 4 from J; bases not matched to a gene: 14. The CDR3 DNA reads TGCGCCAGCAGACCACGGACTAGCGGGGGTAAGTGTGGCACCGGGGAGCTGTTTTTT. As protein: CASRPRTSGGKCGTGELFF.

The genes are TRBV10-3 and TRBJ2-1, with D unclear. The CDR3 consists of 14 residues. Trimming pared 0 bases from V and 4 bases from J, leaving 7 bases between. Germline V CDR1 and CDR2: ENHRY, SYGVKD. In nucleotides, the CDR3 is TGTGCCATCAGTGAGTCAAGCGTGTACAATGAGCAGTTCTTC. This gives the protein CAISESSVYNEQFF.

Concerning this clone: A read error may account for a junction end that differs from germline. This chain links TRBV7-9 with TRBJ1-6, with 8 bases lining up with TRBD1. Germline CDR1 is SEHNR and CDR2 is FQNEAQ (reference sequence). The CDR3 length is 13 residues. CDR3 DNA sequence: TGTGCCAGCAGCTCCTCGCGGACAGGGCCGATCAGGTTT. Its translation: CASSSSRTGPIRF.